A selection of T cell receptor beta chains follows, all from one sample in a study of cytomegalovirus exposure and HLA in healthy donors. The assay was immunoSEQ multiplex PCR, and TCRdb's table has in-frame clones only and misses some. The profile shows 45,000 to 65,000 clones, roughly 72% of them singletons. Sequenced material: PBMCs. These receptors all stem from a woman aged 45-59 years in good health and CMV-seropositive. The CDR3 runs from the conserved cysteine through the conserved F or W. A D gene is named only where the DNA matches it firmly. Clone size is stated in some rows and not others, as once, few, many or a class when expanded.

J gene	CDR3 length	clone size	D gene	V gene	CDR3 protein	CDR3 DNA
TRBJ2-5	12	few	NA	TRBV7-2	CASSQKGGTQYF	TGTGCCAGCAGCCAGAAGGGAGGGACCCAGTACTTC
TRBJ2-2	16	NA	TRBD1	TRBV19	CATSDLGQEITGELFF	TGTGCCACAAGTGACTTGGGACAGGAAATCACCGGGGAGCTGTTTTTT
TRBJ1-5	17	NA	NA	TRBV28	CASNHDGGSYSNQPQHF	TGTGCCAGCAACCACGACGGCGGATCATATAGCAATCAGCCCCAGCATTTT
TRBJ2-1	15	NA	TRBD2	TRBV7-9	CASSAGTSGVHEQFF	TGTGCCAGCAGCGCAGGGACTAGCGGGGTGCATGAGCAGTTCTTC
TRBJ1-2	15	NA	NA	TRBV6-5	CASSSKFAAGYGYTF	TGTGCCAGCAGTTCAAAGTTCGCGGCTGGGTATGGCTACACCTTC
TRBJ2-1	16	NA	NA	TRBV6-5	CASSYPTVGDHNEQFF	TGTGCCAGCAGTTACCCGACGGTCGGAGATCACAATGAGCAGTTCTTC
TRBJ1-5	14	NA	TRBD1	TRBV6-5	CASREGAGNQPQHF	TGTGCCAGCCGTGAGGGGGCCGGCAATCAGCCCCAGCATTTT
TRBJ2-7	16	NA	NA	TRBV4-2	CASSQDQANTPYEQYF	TGTGCCAGCAGCCAAGACCAGGCAAACACTCCCTACGAGCAGTACTTC
TRBJ2-7	15	NA	TRBD1	TRBV18	CASSLDRGKAYEQYF	TGTGCCAGCTCATTGGACAGGGGGAAGGCCTACGAGCAGTACTTC
TRBJ1-4	14	NA	TRBD1	TRBV7-9	CASSSGQADEKLFF	TGTGCCAGCAGCTCTGGACAGGCGGATGAAAAACTGTTTTTT
TRBJ1-5	15	NA	TRBD1	TRBV5-5	CASSSIQGNNQPQHF	TGTGCCAGCAGCTCAATACAGGGGAACAATCAGCCCCAGCATTTT
TRBJ2-3	15	NA	TRBD2	TRBV15	CATSELGGRSDTQYF	TGTGCCACCAGCGAGCTGGGAGGGCGCTCAGATACGCAGTATTTT
TRBJ1-1	11	NA	TRBD1	TRBV10-3	CAIGQGAPAFF	TGTGCCATCGGGCAGGGGGCGCCTGCTTTCTTT
TRBJ1-1	15	NA	NA	TRBV11-3	CASSPGGGFVTEAFF	TGTGCCAGCAGCCCCGGGGGAGGGTTCGTCACTGAAGCTTTCTTT
TRBJ1-6	15	NA	NA	TRBV2	CASSVYAPGYSPLHF	TGTGCCAGCAGCGTATACGCACCGGGGTATTCACCCCTCCACTTT
TRBJ2-1	15	few	TRBD2	TRBV7-6	CASSLAGSGRSEQFF	TGTGCCAGCAGCTTAGCGGGTAGCGGGAGATCTGAGCAGTTCTTC
TRBJ1-2	14	once	NA	TRBV5-1	CASGLGRHNYGYTF	TGCGCCAGCGGATTGGGGAGGCATAACTATGGCTACACCTTC
TRBJ1-2	15	NA	TRBD1	TRBV7-2	CASSLGSGQGADYTF	TGTGCCAGCAGCTTGGGATCGGGACAGGGAGCGGACTACACCTTC
TRBJ1-1	16	NA	NA	TRBV19	CASSIDQKGRVTEAFF	TGTGCCAGTAGTATAGATCAGAAGGGGCGAGTGACTGAAGCTTTCTTT
TRBJ1-4	13	few	NA	TRBV9	CASSVEADEKLFF	TGTGCCAGCAGCGTAGAGGCGGATGAAAAACTGTTTTTT
TRBJ2-3	15	once	TRBD2	TRBV18	CASSPPLAARDTQYF	TGTGCCAGCTCACCCCCGCTAGCGGCCCGGGATACGCAGTATTTT
TRBJ2-7	13	NA	NA	TRBV18	CASSPTDTHVQYF	TGTGCCAGCTCACCGACAGACACCCATGTGCAGTACTTC
TRBJ2-1	15	few	NA	TRBV5-6	CATRTTGSSYNEQFF	TGTGCCACCAGAACGACAGGCAGCTCCTACAATGAGCAGTTCTTC
TRBJ2-2	15	few	TRBD1	TRBV11-1	CASSLSTGYTGELFF	TGTGCCAGCAGCTTGTCGACAGGGTATACCGGGGAGCTGTTTTTT
TRBJ2-7	15	NA	TRBD1	TRBV7-2	CASSFGDSLSYEQYF	TGTGCCAGCAGCTTTGGGGACAGTCTCTCCTACGAGCAGTACTTC
TRBJ2-7	14	NA	TRBD2	TRBV7-3	CASSLVGTSGNRYF	TGTGCCAGCAGCTTAGTGGGGACTAGCGGGAACAGATACTTC
TRBJ2-7	15	NA	NA	TRBV7-8	CASSLATGVTYEQYF	TGTGCCAGCAGCTTAGCGACGGGGGTAACGTACGAGCAGTACTTC
TRBJ2-7	10	once	NA	TRBV21-1	CAREPYEQYF	TGTGCCAGAGAGCCTTACGAGCAGTACTTC
TRBJ1-1	16	NA	TRBD1	TRBV7-9	CASSLQGARRNTEAFF	TGTGCCAGCAGCTTACAGGGGGCGCGGAGGAACACTGAAGCTTTCTTT
TRBJ2-3	12	NA	NA	TRBV7-9	CASSLKQRAEYF	TGTGCCAGCAGCTTAAAACAGCGGGCCGAGTATTTT
TRBJ2-5	13	NA	TRBD1	TRBV18	CASSQGARETQYF	TGTGCCAGCTCACAGGGGGCGAGGGAGACCCAGTACTTC
TRBJ2-1	14	NA	NA	TRBV7-3	CASSLAGVYNEQFF	TGTGCCAGCAGCCTCGCCGGGGTCTACAATGAGCAGTTCTTC
TRBJ2-7	13	many	TRBD2	TRBV7-2	CASSLADTYEQYF	TGTGCCAGCAGCCTAGCGGACACCTACGAGCAGTACTTC
TRBJ2-3	16	NA	TRBD2	TRBV10-2	CASSETSGNSDYTQYF	TGCGCCAGTAGTGAGACTAGCGGGAACAGCGACTATACGCAGTATTTT
TRBJ1-5	17	few	TRBD1	TRBV19	CASSILTGVGSNQPQHF	TGTGCCAGTAGTATCCTGACAGGGGTTGGTAGCAATCAGCCCCAGCATTTT
TRBJ2-6	16	NA	NA	TRBV6-5	CASSYSMSSGANVLTF	TGTGCCAGCAGTTACTCGATGAGCTCTGGGGCCAACGTCCTGACTTTC
TRBJ1-5	13	NA	NA	TRBV7-2	CASSRRGAQPQHF	TGTGCCAGCAGCCGCCGGGGGGCGCAGCCCCAGCATTTT
TRBJ2-7	15	NA	NA	TRBV4-2	CASSQERTASYEQYF	TGTGCCAGCAGCCAAGAAAGGACAGCTTCCTACGAGCAGTACTTC
TRBJ2-1	18	NA	TRBD2	TRBV29-1	CSVEDPASGRLIGNEQFF	TGCAGCGTTGAAGATCCGGCTAGCGGGAGGCTTATAGGGAATGAGCAGTTCTTC
TRBJ1-2	13	NA	NA	TRBV19	CASRGGRGNGYTF	TGTGCCAGTAGAGGAGGGAGGGGAAATGGCTACACCTTC
TRBJ2-7	14	once	NA	TRBV19	CASSIVTGHYEQYF	TGTGCCAGTAGTATTGTGACAGGCCACTACGAGCAGTACTTC
TRBJ1-2	15	few	NA	TRBV27	CASSLEDRLNYGYTF	TGTGCCAGCAGTTTGGAGGATAGGCTTAACTATGGCTACACCTTC
TRBJ2-7	14	NA	TRBD1	TRBV5-1	CASSLGQASYEQYF	TGCGCCAGCAGCCTGGGACAGGCGTCCTACGAGCAGTACTTC
TRBJ2-5	20	once	NA	TRBV5-4	CASSHGVGGVGSPSKETQYF	TGTGCCAGCAGCCACGGGGTAGGGGGTGTCGGCAGCCCCAGCAAAGAGACCCAGTACTTC
TRBJ1-2	14	NA	NA	TRBV29-1	CSVERQGRVYGYTF	TGCAGCGTTGAACGGCAGGGTCGGGTCTATGGCTACACCTTC
TRBJ2-1	19	few	TRBD2	TRBV19	CASSIASGGNFRKYNEQFF	TGTGCCAGTAGTATAGCGAGCGGGGGGAACTTCCGGAAATACAATGAGCAGTTCTTC
TRBJ2-3	15	NA	NA	TRBV29-1	CSVDPRLSSTDTQYF	TGCAGCGTTGATCCGAGACTATCCAGCACAGATACGCAGTATTTT
TRBJ1-5	17	once	NA	TRBV19	CASSIRVGGNSNQPQHF	TGTGCCAGTAGTATTAGGGTCGGGGGGAATAGCAATCAGCCCCAGCATTTT
TRBJ1-1	14	many	NA	TRBV28	CASSKGGAGTEAFF	TGTGCCAGCAGTAAGGGGGGGGCTGGGACTGAAGCTTTCTTT
TRBJ2-5	14	NA	TRBD1	TRBV5-1	CASSLQGIQETQYF	TGCGCCAGCAGCTTACAGGGGATTCAAGAGACCCAGTACTTC
TRBJ2-3	14	NA	TRBD2	TRBV7-3	CASSLAGGLDTQYF	TGTGCCAGCAGCTTAGCGGGGGGGCTAGATACGCAGTATTTT
TRBJ1-5	14	NA	TRBD1	TRBV6-1	CASPGQGENQPQHF	TGTGCCAGCCCGGGACAGGGGGAGAATCAGCCCCAGCATTTT
TRBJ2-2	18	NA	NA	TRBV14	CASSRLGQTPTNTGELFF	TGTGCCAGCAGCCGCCTAGGACAGACCCCTACGAACACCGGGGAGCTGTTTTTT
TRBJ1-6	15	NA	NA	TRBV7-6	CASTLRSSYNSPLHF	TGTGCCAGCACCTTAAGGAGCTCCTATAATTCACCCCTCCACTTT
TRBJ2-7	11	NA	NA	TRBV2	CASSVTYEQYF	TGTGCCAGCAGTGTTACCTACGAGCAGTACTTC
TRBJ1-4	12	NA	NA	TRBV2	CASRPGGEKLFF	TGTGCCAGCAGGCCTGGCGGGGAAAAACTGTTTTTT
TRBJ1-3	13	NA	NA	TRBV6-5	CASRRVGGNTIYF	TGTGCCAGCAGACGGGTAGGAGGAAACACCATATATTTT
TRBJ2-5	15	NA	NA	TRBV5-6	CASSLTGQGKETQYF	TGTGCCAGCAGCTTGACTGGGCAGGGTAAGGAGACCCAGTACTTC
TRBJ2-7	16	NA	NA	TRBV4-3	CASSQEGRFGPYEQYF	TGCGCCAGCAGCCAAGAGGGGAGGTTTGGCCCCTACGAGCAGTACTTC